The 10 T cell receptor beta chains below come from one sample, sequenced in a study of low-dose radiotherapy and immunotherapy resistance in tumors. With TRAV- and TRBV-specific primers, first-strand cDNA was made, covering the alpha and beta chains. TCRs were amplified for approximately 22 PCR cycles with a constant-region primer and V-primer adapter. TCRdb fed the reads into MiXCR, producing one record per CDR3 protein. In the table there are tens of thousands of distinct CDR3 sequences, almost 25% of which are singletons. The time point was: before trial treatment. Specimen: PBMCs, collected before treatment. Source of these receptors: a male donor with prostate cancer.

The table lists this clonotype with many counts. This chain joins TRBV6-5 and TRBJ2-7; TRBD1 aligns across 9 bases. CDR3 length equals 15 residues. CDR1 is MNHEY, CDR2 SVGAGI, per germline. V was clipped by 6 bases and J by 6 bases; unmatched bases: 12. In nucleotides, the CDR3 is TGTGCCAGCAGGGGGTCGGGACAGGGTTCCGGCGAGCAGTACTTC. This codes for CASRGSGQGSGEQYF.

A note on this clonotype: Lacking the conserved final phenylalanine or tryptophan, this CDR3 likely reflects a read error. The rearrangement joins TRBV28 to TRBJ2-2, with D possibly matching TRBD1 (5 bases). The germline CDR1 and CDR2 sequences are MDHEN and SYDVKM. The CDR3 spans 14 residues. Between the trimmed V and J ends, which lost 6 bases and 6 bases, there was a span of 14 bases. Here the CDR3 reads CASRGQVGPGELFS. Here the CDR3 DNA reads TGTGCCAGCAGAGGACAAGTCGGGCCCGGGGAGCTGTTTTCT.

This clonotype was recorded many times. The chain has TRBV30 and TRBJ1-2; D might be TRBD1 (6 bases). Trimming took off 5 bases at V and 8 bases at J, with 24 bases between the two ends. Germline V gene data show CDR1 as GTSNPN and CDR2 as SVGIG (reference sequence). This CDR3 contains 15 residues. The CDR3 loop reads CAWLTTRGATGGYTF. The CDR3 DNA reads as TGTGCCTGGCTGACTACCCGGGGGGCCACTGGAGGCTACACCTTC.

Only a few counts were recorded for this clonotype. The chain recombines TRBV7-9 with TRBJ1-2, with D possibly matching TRBD1 (6 bases). The CDR3 has 14 residues. Germline lookup yields CDR1 SEHNR and CDR2 FQNEAQ (reference sequence). V was pared by 3 bases and J by 8 bases, with 16 bases between. The CDR3 DNA reads TGTGCCAGCAGCTTTACAGGGCCTGGGGGAGGCTACACCTTC. This translates into CASSFTGPGGGYTF.

This clonotype has a count of ten or more. CDR3 DNA sequence: TGCAGTGCCACTCCCCTAGCGGGAGTTTACAATGAGCAGTTCTTC. Translating it yields CSATPLAGVYNEQFF. This chain uses TRBV20-1 with TRBJ2-1, with TRBD2 matching 10 bases. Germline V CDR1 and CDR2: DFQATT, SNEGSKA (reference sequence). The CDR3 loop spans 15 amino acids. J gave up 4 bases and V 6 bases, and 9 bases lay outside the gene matches.

A word on this clonotype: A far larger clone differs by one base, so this is likely a read error. V usage is TRBV6-5 and J usage is TRBJ2-7; D is perhaps TRBD2 (6 bases). The germline V gene encodes CDR1 MNHEY and CDR2 SVGAGI. The V end was cut by 6 bases, the J end by 3 bases, with 21 bases between. The CDR3 is 16 residues long. This CDR3 reads CASRPGGVPTYYEQYF. The CDR3 DNA reads TGTGCCAGCAGACCTGGCGGGGTGCCAACCTACTACGAGCAGTACTTC.

The chain has TRBV9 and TRBJ2-7, with a possible D match to TRBD1 (5 bases). V gave up 0 bases and J gave up 2 bases, with 9 bases separating them. The CDR3 extends over 14 amino acids. CDR1 and CDR2 (germline): SGDLS, YYNGEE. In nucleotides, the CDR3 is TGTGCCAGCAGCGTAGATGGGGCAGCCTACGAGCAGTACTTC. Encoded protein: CASSVDGAAYEQYF.

Notes on this clonotype: A far bigger clonotype differs at one base, so this is likely a read error. The CDR3 sequence is CSVREEINEQYF. The CDR3 DNA sequence: TGCAGCGTCCGAGAGGAGATTAATGAGCAGTACTTC. This chain uses TRBV29-1 with TRBJ2-7; D ambiguous. V lost 6 bases, J lost 7 bases, and 16 bases lay in between. The germline V gene has CDR1 SQVTM and CDR2 ANQGSEA. This CDR3 spans 12 amino acids.

Worth noting for this clonotype: This likely traces to a read error, being one base from a far larger clone. This chain uses TRBV5-5 with TRBJ2-1; TRBD2 is a possible D gene (6 bases). Germline V gives CDR1 SGHKS, CDR2 YYEKEE (reference sequence). V was cut by 6 bases and J by 10 bases, with 26 bases left in between. This CDR3 is built from 16 residues. This chain's CDR3 is CASTIAGSVLIYEQFF. CDR3 nucleotides: TGTGCCAGCACAATCGCCGGGAGCGTCTTGATCTACGAGCAGTTCTTC.

As concerns this clonotype: A read error is likely here: a far larger clone is one base away. This sequence joins TRBV5-5 and TRBJ2-1; 11 bases are shared with TRBD2. The CDR3 is 15 amino acids. Germline V gene data show CDR1 as SGHKS and CDR2 as YYEKEE (reference sequence). The CDR3 is CASSPIAGGDNVQFF. CDR3 nucleotides: TGCGCCAGCAGCCCGATAGCGGGAGGGGACAATGTGCAGTTCTTC.